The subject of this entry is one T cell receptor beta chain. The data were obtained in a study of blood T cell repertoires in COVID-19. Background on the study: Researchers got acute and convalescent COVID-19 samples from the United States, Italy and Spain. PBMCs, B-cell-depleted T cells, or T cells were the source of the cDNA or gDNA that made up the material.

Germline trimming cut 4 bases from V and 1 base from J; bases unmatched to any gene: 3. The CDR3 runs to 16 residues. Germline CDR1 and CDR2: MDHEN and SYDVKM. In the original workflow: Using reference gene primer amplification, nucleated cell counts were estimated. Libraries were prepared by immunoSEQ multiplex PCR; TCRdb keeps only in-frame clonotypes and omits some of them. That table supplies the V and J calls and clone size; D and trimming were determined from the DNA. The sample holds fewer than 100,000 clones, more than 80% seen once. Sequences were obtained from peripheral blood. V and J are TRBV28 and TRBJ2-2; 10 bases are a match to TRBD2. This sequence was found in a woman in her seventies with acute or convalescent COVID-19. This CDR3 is CASSSRTSGNTGELFF. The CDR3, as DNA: TGTGCCAGCAGTTCCCGGACTAGCGGGAACACCGGGGAGCTGTTTTTT. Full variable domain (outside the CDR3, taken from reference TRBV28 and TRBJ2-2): DVKVTQSSRYLVKRTGEKVFLECVQDMDHENMFWYRQDPGLGLRLIYFSYDVKMKEKGDIPEGYSVSREKKERFSLILESASTNQTSMYLCASSSRTSGNTGELFFGEGSRLTVL.